Following are 2 T cell receptor beta chains from one sample sequenced in a study of T cells in pancreatic ductal adenocarcinoma. Selected pancreatic ductal adenocarcinoma patients had undergone surgery without neoadjuvant therapy. Clones were read by immunoSEQ multiplex PCR, and TCRdb kept only the in-frame ones, dropping some. The repertoire holds about 29,000 clones, with more than 80% as singletons. The sample consisted of PBMCs. These receptors originate from a human donor with pancreatic ductal adenocarcinoma.

This chain joins TRBV11-2 and TRBJ1-1; TRBD1 is a possible D gene (5 bases). CDR3 length: 14 amino acids. CDR1 and CDR2 from the germline V gene are SGHAT and FQNNGV. The V gene lost 5 bases and the J gene lost 4 bases, with 14 bases spanning the gap. This CDR3 is CASSPGTAFTEAFF. CDR3 nucleotides: TGTGCCAGCAGCCCCGGGACCGCGTTCACTGAAGCTTTCTTT.

The chain joins TRBV7-9 to TRBJ2-7, with a weak D call TRBD1 (6 bases). The CDR3 is 14 residues long. The germline V and J ends were trimmed by 4 bases and 1 base, with 11 bases remaining between them. The germline V gene encodes CDR1 SEHNR and CDR2 FQNEAQ (reference sequence). CDR3 bases: TGTGCCAGCAGCTATGGACAGCCATCCTACGAGCAGTACTTC. The encoded protein is CASSYGQPSYEQYF.